This T cell receptor beta chain was sequenced for a study of T-cell reconstitution after alpha-beta-depleted transplantation in children. The sample holds many counts of this clonotype. Its antigen is still unknown. Preparing the TCRbeta library involved the use of unique molecular identifiers. Each CDR3 protein is one row after TCRdb ran MiXCR on the PCR reads. The table records 240,000 or so distinct CDR3 sequences, just under 8.5% of them present only once. Broader study findings: Diversity and T-cell counts at one year after transplant derived mostly from new T cells. Surviving recipient cells, namely T cells and thymic progenitors, were the source of high day-60 TCRbeta diversity in some patients. Expanded graft clones numbering several hundred reportedly gave rise to alpha-beta T cells about two months after transplant.

This sequence was found in a male patient younger than 18 who had a stem cell transplant for acute lymphoblastic leukemia, so the T cells may come from the graft donor. The sequences come from PBMCs, mostly from graft donor cells, collected 180 days after TCRalphabeta/CD19-depleted stem cell transplant.

CDR3 in DNA: TGTGCCAGCAGCTTCTCGGTCAGCGGATTAATACTCTATGGCTACACCTTC. Translation gives CASSFSVSGLILYGYTF. The chain links TRBV7-9 to TRBJ1-2; D is unresolved. From germline, CDR1 is SEHNR and CDR2 FQNEAQ (reference sequence). With 3 bases removed from V and 4 bases from J, the gap between germline ends came to 21 bases. The CDR3 is 17 amino acids. Variable domain in full (rest from reference TRBV7-9 and TRBJ1-2): DTGVSQNPRHKITKRGQNVTFRCDPISEHNRLYWYRQTLGQGPEFLTYFQNEAQLEKSRLLSDRFSAERPKGSFSTLEIQRTEQGDSAMYLCASSFSVSGLILYGYTFGSGTRLTVV.